This T cell receptor (beta chain) was retrieved from a study of T cell responses to AZD1222 COVID-19 vaccine. Trimming took 3 bases from V and 2 from J; bases not matched to a gene: 9. This CDR3 is 16 amino acids long. Germline assignment: CDR1 DFQATT and CDR2 SNEGSKA (reference sequence). Study-wide findings and caveats: Breadth and depth of Spike-specific TCRs rose after two AZD1222 doses.

Pooled together were second doses at about 4 or about 12 weeks. Repertoires were generated with immunoSEQ multiplex PCR, while TCRdb's copy carries only in-frame clones and drops some. The table has tens of thousands of clones, roughly 90% seen once. To note about this clone: Its specificity is not known.

This specimen was peripheral blood, taken 28 days after the second AZD1222 dose. The TCR sequence derives from an adult who received the AZD1222 COVID-19 vaccine. The V and J genes are TRBV20-1 and TRBJ2-1, with 8 bases aligning to TRBD2. CDR3: CSASSITGRAYNEQFF. CDR3 DNA sequence: TGCAGTGCTAGTTCCATTACCGGGAGGGCCTACAATGAGCAGTTCTTC.